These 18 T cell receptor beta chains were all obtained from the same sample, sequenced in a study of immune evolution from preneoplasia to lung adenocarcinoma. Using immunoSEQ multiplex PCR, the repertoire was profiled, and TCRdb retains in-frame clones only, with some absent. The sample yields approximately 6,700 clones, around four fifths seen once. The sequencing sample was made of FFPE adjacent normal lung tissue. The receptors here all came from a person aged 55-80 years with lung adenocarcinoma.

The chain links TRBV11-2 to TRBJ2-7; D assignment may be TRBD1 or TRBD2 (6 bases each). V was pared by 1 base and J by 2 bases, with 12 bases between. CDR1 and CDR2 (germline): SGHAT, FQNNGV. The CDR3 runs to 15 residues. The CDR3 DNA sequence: TGTGCCAGCAGCTTAGGGGACTCAGGGGCCTACGAGCAGTACGTC. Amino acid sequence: CASSLGDSGAYEQYV.

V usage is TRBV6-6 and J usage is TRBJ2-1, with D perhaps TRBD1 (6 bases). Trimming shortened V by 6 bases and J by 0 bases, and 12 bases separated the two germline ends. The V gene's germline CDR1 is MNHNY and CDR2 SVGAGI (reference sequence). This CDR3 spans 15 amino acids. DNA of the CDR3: TGTGCCAGCAGACTAGACAGGAGCTCCTACAATGAGCAGTTCTTC. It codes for CASRLDRSSYNEQFF.

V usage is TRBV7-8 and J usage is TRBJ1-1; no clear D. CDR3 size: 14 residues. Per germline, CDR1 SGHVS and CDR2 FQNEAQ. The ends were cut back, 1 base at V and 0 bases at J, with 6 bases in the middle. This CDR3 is CASSLVQVNTEAFF. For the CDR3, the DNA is TGTGCCAGCAGCTTAGTTCAGGTGAACACTGAAGCTTTCTTT.

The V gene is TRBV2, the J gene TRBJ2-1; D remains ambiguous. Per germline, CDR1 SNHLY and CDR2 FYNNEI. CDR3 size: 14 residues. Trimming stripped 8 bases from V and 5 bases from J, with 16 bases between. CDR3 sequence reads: CASGPEGSNNEQFF. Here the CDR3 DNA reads TGTGCCAGCGGACCCGAAGGTAGCAACAATGAGCAGTTCTTC.

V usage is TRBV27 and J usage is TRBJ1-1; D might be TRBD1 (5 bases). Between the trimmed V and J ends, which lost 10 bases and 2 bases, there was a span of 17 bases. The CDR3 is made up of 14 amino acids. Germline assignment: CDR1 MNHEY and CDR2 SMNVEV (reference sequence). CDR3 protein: CAIFSGGGNTEAFF. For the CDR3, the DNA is TGTGCCATCTTTAGTGGGGGGGGAAACACTGAAGCTTTCTTT.

CDR3 sequence: CSARERNLYTF. The CDR3 DNA is TGCAGTGCTAGAGAGCGCAACCTCTACACCTTC. V and J are TRBV20-1 and TRBJ1-2; D ambiguous. The CDR3 runs 11 residues. With 0 bases removed from V and 10 bases from J, the gap between germline ends came to 9 bases. The germline V gene encodes CDR1 DFQATT and CDR2 SNEGSKA (reference sequence).

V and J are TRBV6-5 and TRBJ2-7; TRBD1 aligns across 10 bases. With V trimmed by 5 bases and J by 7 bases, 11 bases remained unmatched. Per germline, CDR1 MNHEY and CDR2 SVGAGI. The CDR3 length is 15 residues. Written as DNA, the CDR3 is TGTGCCAGCAGTCCCCGGGACAGGGGCACCTCGGAGCAGTACTTC. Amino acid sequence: CASSPRDRGTSEQYF.

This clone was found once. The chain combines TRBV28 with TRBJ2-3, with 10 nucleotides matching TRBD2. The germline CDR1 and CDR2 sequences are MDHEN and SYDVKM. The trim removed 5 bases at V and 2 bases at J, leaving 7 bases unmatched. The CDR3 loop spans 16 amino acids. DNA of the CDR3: TGTGCCAGCAGTCCTATAGCGGGAGGTTTCACAGATACGCAGTATTTT. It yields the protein CASSPIAGGFTDTQYF.

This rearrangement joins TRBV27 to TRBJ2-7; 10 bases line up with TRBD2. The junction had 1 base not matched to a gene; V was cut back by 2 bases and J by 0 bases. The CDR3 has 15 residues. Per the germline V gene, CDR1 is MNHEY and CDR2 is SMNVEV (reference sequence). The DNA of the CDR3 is TGTGCCAGCAGTTTAACTAGCGGGGCCTCCTACGAGCAGTACTTC. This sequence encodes CASSLTSGASYEQYF.

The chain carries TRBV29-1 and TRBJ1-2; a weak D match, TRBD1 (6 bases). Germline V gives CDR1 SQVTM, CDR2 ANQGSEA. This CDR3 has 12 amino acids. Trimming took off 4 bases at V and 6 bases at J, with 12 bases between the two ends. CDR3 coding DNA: TGCAGCGTTGGGTCGGCAGGGGATGGCTACACCTTC. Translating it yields CSVGSAGDGYTF.

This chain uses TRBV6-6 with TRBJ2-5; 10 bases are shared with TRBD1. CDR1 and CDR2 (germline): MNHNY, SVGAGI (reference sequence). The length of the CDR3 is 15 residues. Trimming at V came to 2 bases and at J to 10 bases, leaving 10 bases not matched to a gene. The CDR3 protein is CASSYLRDRGMGQYF. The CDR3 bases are TGTGCCAGCAGTTACCTTAGGGACAGGGGAATGGGCCAGTACTTC.

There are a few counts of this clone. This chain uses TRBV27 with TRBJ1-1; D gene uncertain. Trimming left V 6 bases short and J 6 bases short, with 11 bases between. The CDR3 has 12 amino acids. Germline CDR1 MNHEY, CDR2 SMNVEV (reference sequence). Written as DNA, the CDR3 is TGTGCCAGCAGGGTTCTAGGCGCTGAAGCTTTCTTT. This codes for CASRVLGAEAFF.

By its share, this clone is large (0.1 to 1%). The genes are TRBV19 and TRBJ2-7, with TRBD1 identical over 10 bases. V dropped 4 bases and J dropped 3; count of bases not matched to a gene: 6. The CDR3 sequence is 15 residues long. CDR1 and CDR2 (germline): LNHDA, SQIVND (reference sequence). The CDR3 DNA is TGTGCCAGTAGTAGACCGGGACAGGGGTACTACGAGCAGTACGTC. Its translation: CASSRPGQGYYEQYV.

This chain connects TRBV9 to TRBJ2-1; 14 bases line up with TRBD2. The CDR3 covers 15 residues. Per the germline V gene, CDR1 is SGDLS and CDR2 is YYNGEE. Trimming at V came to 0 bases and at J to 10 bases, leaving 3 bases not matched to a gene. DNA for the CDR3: TGTGCCAGCAGCGTAGAGGGACTAGCGGGAGTCGAGCAGTTCTTC. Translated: CASSVEGLAGVEQFF.

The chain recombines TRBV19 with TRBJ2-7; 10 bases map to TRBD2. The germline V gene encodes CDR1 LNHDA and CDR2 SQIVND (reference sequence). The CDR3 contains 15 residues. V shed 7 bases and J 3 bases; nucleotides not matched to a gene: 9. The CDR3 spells CASKASGSSLYEQYF. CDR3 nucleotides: TGTGCCAGTAAGGCTAGCGGGAGTTCTCTCTACGAGCAGTACTTC.

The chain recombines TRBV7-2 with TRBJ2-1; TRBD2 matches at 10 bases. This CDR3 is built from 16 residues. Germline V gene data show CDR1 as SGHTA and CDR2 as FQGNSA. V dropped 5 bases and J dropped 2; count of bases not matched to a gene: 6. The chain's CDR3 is CASSLYLAGAYNEQFF. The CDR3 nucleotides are TGTGCCAGCAGCCTGTACCTAGCGGGAGCCTACAATGAGCAGTTCTTC.

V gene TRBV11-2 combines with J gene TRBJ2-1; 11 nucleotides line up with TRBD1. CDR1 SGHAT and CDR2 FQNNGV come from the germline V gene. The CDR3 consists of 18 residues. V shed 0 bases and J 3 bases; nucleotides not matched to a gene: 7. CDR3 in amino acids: CASSLEGTGGSGYNEQFF. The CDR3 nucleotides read TGTGCCAGCAGCTTAGAAGGGACAGGGGGGAGCGGCTACAATGAGCAGTTCTTC.

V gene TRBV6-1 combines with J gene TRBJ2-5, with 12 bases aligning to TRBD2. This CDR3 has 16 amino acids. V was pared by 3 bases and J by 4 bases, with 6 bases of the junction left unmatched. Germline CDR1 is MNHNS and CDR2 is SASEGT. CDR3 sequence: CASSDALTSGRETQYF. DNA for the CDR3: TGTGCCAGCAGTGACGCATTGACTAGCGGGAGAGAGACCCAGTACTTC.